The TCR beta chain described here comes from a study of radiation and T cells in renal cell carcinoma. Method: immunoSEQ multiplex PCR; TCRdb's copy keeps in-frame clones and lacks some. The sample has around 160,000 clones, 88% seen once. Time point: baseline pretreatment blood. Noted treatment: 15 Gy SBRT to primary tumor, nephrectomy 4 weeks later. Serial blood draws occurred at baseline and 2 and 4 weeks post-SBRT. This renal cell carcinoma was of the clear cell type. V gave up 0 bases and J gave up 5 bases, with 11 bases separating them. The CDR3 loop spans 15 amino acids. CDR1 LGHNA and CDR2 YNFKEQ come from the germline V gene.

The receptor comes from a woman between 65 and 79 years old with renal cell carcinoma. The rearrangement uses TRBV4-2 and TRBJ2-1; D is possibly TRBD1 (6 bases). Source: blood, taken from a patient whose treatment included radiotherapy and nephrectomy. Here the CDR3 reads CASSQEGARDNEQFF. The DNA for the CDR3 is TGTGCCAGCAGCCAAGAGGGGGCTCGGGACAATGAGCAGTTCTTC.